This paragraph reports one T cell receptor (beta chain). Its antigen is not known. This sample was included in a study of cytomegalovirus exposure and HLA in healthy donors. Study-wide background: Previous work identified roughly 120 million unique TCR beta sequences from around 170 million T cells.

Study conclusions and caveats: Researchers counted over 150 TCR beta chains as cytomegalovirus-associated. Through in vitro validation, three CMV-associated chains were shown to be specific for CMV antigens. HLA restriction was apparent for most CMV-associated TCR beta chains in a later analysis.

The PCR employed 60 Vbeta primers together with 13 Jbeta primers. This table comes from immunoSEQ multiplex PCR, and its TCRdb copy is limited to in-frame clones, with some not included. The data show approximately 170,000 clones, with about 85% seen just once and 1% held by the top ten. Input material: PBMCs. The source is a boy aged 2-9 years in good health and CMV-seronegative.

The CDR3 bases are TGTGCCACCACAGGGTGGGGACAGCCCCAGCATTTT. Translating it yields CATTGWGQPQHF. The chain employs TRBV28 and TRBJ1-5; perhaps TRBD1 as D (6 bases). The germline CDR1 and CDR2 sequences are MDHEN and SYDVKM. The CDR3 loop spans 12 amino acids. Trimming shortened V by 10 bases and J by 7 bases, and 14 bases separated the two germline ends.